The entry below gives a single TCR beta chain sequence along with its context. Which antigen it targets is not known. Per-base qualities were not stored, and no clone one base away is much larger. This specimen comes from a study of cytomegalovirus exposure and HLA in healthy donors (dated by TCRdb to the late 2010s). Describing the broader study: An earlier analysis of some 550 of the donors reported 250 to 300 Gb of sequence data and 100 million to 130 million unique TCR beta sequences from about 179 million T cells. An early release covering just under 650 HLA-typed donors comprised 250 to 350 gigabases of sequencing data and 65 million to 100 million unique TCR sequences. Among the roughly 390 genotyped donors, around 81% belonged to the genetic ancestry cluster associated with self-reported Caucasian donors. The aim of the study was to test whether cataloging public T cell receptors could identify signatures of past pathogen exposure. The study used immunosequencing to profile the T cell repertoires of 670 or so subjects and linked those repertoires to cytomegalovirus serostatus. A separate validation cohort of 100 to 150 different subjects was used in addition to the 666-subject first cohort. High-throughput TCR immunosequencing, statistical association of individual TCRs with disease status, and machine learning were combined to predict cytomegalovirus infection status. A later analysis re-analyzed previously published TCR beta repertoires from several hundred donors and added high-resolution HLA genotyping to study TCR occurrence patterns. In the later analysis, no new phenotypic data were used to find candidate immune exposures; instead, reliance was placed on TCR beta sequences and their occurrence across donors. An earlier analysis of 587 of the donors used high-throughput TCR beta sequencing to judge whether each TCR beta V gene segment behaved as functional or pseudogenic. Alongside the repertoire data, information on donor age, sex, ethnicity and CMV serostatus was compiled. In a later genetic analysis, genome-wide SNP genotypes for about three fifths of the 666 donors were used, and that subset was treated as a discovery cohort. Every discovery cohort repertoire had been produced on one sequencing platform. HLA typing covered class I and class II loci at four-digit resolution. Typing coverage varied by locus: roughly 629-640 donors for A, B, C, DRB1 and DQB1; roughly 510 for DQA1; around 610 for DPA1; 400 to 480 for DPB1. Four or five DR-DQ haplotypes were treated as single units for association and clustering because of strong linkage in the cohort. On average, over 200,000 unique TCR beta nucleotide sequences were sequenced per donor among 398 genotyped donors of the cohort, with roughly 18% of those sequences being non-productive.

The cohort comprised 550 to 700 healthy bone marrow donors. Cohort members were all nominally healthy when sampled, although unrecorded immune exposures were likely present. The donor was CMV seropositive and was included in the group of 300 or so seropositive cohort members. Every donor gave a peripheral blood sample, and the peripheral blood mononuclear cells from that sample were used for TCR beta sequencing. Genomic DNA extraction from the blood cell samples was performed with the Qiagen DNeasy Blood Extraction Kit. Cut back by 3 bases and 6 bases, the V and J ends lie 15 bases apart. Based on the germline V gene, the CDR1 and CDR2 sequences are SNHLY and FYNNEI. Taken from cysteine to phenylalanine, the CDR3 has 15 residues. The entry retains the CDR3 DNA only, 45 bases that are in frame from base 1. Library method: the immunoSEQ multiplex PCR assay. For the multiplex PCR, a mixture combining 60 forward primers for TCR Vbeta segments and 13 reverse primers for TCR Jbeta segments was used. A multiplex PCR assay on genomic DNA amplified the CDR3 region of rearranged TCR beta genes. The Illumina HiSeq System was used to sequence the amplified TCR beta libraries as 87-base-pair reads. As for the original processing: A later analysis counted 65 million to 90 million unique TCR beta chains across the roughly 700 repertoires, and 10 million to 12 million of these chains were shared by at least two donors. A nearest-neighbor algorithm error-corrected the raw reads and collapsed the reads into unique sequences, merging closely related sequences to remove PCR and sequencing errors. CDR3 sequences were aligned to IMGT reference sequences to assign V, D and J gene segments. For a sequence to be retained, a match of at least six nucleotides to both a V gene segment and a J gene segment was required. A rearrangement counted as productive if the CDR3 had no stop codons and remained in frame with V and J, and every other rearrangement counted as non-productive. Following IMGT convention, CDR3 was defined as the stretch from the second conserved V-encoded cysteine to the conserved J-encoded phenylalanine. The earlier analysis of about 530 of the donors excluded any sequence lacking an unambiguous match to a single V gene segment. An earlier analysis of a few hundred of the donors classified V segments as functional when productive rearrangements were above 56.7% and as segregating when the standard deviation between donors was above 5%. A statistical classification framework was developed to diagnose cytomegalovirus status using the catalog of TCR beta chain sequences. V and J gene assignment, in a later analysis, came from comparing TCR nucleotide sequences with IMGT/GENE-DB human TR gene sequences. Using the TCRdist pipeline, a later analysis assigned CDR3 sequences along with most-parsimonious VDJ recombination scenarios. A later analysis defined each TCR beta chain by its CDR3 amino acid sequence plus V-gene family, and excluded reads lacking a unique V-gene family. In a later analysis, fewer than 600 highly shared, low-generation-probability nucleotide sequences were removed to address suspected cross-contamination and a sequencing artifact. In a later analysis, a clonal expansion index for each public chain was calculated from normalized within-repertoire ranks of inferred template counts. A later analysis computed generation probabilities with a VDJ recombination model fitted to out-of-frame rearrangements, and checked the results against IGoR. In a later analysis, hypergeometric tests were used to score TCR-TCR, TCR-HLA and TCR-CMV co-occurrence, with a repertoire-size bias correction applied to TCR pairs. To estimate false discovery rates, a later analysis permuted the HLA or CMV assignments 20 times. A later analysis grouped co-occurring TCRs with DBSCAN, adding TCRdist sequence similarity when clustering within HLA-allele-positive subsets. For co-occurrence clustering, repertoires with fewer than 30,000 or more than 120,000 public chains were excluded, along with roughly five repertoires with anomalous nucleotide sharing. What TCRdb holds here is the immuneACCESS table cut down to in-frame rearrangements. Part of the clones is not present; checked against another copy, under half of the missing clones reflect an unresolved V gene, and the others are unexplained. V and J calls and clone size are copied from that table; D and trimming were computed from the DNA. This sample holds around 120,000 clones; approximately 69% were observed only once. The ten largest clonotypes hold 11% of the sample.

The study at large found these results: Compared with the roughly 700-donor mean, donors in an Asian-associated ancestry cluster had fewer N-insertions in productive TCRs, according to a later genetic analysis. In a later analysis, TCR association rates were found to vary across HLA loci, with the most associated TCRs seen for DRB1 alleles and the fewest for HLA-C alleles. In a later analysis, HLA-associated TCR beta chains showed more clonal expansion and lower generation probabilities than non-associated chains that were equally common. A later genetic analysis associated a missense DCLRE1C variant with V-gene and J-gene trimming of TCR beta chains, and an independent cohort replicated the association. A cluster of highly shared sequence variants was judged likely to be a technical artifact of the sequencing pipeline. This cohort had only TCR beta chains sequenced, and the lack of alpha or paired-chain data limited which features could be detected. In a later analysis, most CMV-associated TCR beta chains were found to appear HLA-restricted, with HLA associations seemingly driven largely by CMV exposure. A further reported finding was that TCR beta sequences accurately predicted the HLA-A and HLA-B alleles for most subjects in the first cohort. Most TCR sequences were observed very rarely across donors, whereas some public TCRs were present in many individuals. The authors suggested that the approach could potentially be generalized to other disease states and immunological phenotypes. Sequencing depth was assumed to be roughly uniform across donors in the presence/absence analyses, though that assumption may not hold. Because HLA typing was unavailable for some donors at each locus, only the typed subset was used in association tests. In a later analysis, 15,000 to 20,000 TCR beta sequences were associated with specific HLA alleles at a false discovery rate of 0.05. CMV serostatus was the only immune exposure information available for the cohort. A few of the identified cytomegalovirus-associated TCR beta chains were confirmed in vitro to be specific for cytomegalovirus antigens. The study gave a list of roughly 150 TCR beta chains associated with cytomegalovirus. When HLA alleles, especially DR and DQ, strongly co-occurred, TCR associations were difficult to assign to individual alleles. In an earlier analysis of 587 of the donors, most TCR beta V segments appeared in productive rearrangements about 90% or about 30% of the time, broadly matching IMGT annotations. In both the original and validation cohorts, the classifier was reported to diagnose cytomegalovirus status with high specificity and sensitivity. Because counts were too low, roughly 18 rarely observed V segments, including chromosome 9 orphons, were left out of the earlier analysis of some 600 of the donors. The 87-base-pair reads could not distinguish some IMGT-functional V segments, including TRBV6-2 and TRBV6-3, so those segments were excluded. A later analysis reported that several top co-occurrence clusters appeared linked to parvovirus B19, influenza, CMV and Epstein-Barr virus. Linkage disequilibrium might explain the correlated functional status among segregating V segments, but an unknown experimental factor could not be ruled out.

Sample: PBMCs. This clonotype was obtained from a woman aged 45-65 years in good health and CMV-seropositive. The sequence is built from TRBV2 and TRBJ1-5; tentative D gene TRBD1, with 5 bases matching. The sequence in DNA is TGTGCCAGCAGTGACGGACAAGGGGTCGTTCAGCCCCAGCATTTT. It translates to CASSDGQGVVQPQHF.